This T cell receptor (beta chain) stems from a study of Graves' ophthalmopathy and Graves' hyperthyroidism. For repertoire sequencing, the TCR beta CDR3 regions were amplified from RNA transcripts. RT-PCR in the first round used HTBI primers; a second-round multiplex PCR followed. TCRdb called the multiplex PCR reads again in MiXCR, with one record for every CDR3 protein. The table lists about 220,000 distinct CDR3 sequences, around a fifth of them singletons. Deletions cut 3 bases from V and 4 bases from J, with 6 bases between. The CDR3 totals 12 residues. The germline gives CDR1 MGHRA, CDR2 YSYEKL. This clonotype came up many times.

Sequenced: peripheral blood. This chain links TRBV4-1 with TRBJ1-2; D remains ambiguous. This TCR derives from a woman in her forties or fifties with Graves' ophthalmopathy. The CDR3 nucleotides read TGCGCCAGCAGCCACGACCGCTATGGCTACACCTTC. Its protein product is CASSHDRYGYTF.